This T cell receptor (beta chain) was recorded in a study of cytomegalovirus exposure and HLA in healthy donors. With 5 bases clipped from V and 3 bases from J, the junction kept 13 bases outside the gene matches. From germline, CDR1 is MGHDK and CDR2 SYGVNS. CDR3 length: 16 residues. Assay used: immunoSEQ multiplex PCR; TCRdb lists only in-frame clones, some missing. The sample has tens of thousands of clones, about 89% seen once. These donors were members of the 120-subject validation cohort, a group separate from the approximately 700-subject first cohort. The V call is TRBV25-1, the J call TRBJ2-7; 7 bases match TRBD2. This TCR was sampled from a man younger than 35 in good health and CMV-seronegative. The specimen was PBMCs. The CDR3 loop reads CASSSSWGEGRYEQYF. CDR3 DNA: TGTGCCAGCAGTTCCTCTTGGGGGGAGGGCCGCTACGAGCAGTACTTC.